The source of this TCR beta chain is a study of blood T cell repertoires in COVID-19. Sequenced by immunoSEQ multiplex PCR; TCRdb stores in-frame clones only, minus some. The data hold 300,000 to 400,000 clones, with around 85% observed a single time. V was cut by 6 bases and J by 4 bases, with 7 bases left in between. The germline CDR1 and CDR2 sequences are DFQATT and SNEGSKA (reference sequence). CDR3 size: 11 residues. Sequencing was carried out using PBMCs or T cells enriched from blood (not recorded which). V gene TRBV20-1 combines with J gene TRBJ1-3; D unresolved. This clonotype originated in a woman in her thirties who had been exposed to COVID-19. CDR3 sequence: CSARQGNTIYF. CDR3 coding DNA: TGCAGTGCCCGACAAGGAAACACCATATATTTT.